The rows below give T cell receptor beta chains drawn from one sample of a study of cytomegalovirus exposure and HLA in healthy donors. Only in-frame clones appear in the TCRdb table, and some are missing; sequencing was by immunoSEQ multiplex PCR. The data hold 150,000 to 200,000 clones, with roughly 96% observed a single time. Sequencing input: PBMCs. The origin of the receptors is a woman between 18 and 29 years old in good health and CMV-seronegative. The CDR3 runs from the conserved cysteine through the conserved F or W. The D gene is left open where the match is weak. Not all rows give a size; the values are once, few, many and, for expanded clones, a class.

v_call: TRBV19; d_call: TRBD2; j_call: TRBJ2-7; clone_size: .; cdr3_aa: CASSMSGESSYEQYF; cdr3_nt: TGTGCCAGTAGTATGAGCGGGGAAAGCTCCTACGAGCAGTACTTC
v_call: TRBV5-1; d_call: TRBD1; j_call: TRBJ2-6; clone_size: .; cdr3_aa: CASSLAGTGSTNVLTF; cdr3_nt: TGCGCCAGCAGCTTGGCGGGGACAGGGTCGACCAACGTCCTGACTTTC
v_call: TRBV9; d_call: TRBD1; j_call: TRBJ1-2; clone_size: .; cdr3_aa: CASRGTGGAYSYGYTF; cdr3_nt: TGTGCCAGCAGAGGGACAGGGGGCGCATACTCCTATGGCTACACCTTC
v_call: TRBV9; d_call: TRBD2; j_call: TRBJ2-1; clone_size: .; cdr3_aa: CASSVGSGGYNEQFF; cdr3_nt: TGTGCCAGCAGCGTAGGTAGCGGGGGGTATAATGAGCAGTTCTTC
v_call: TRBV7-9; d_call: TRBD2; j_call: TRBJ2-3; clone_size: .; cdr3_aa: CASSLGVAGPTDTQYF; cdr3_nt: TGTGCCAGCAGCCTGGGGGTAGCGGGACCCACAGATACGCAGTATTTT
v_call: TRBV27; d_call: TRBD1; j_call: TRBJ2-2; clone_size: .; cdr3_aa: CASSLSRGGAGELFF; cdr3_nt: TGTGCCAGCAGTTTATCACGAGGGGGCGCCGGGGAGCTGTTTTTT
v_call: TRBV4-1; d_call: TRBD1; j_call: TRBJ1-6; clone_size: .; cdr3_aa: CASSQTSGTGDGPLHF; cdr3_nt: TGCGCCAGCAGCCAGACGTCCGGGACAGGGGATGGACCCCTCCACTTT
v_call: TRBV5-4; d_call: TRBD2; j_call: TRBJ2-1; clone_size: .; cdr3_aa: CASSFPGGSDNEQFF; cdr3_nt: TGTGCCAGCAGCTTCCCGGGGGGGTCTGACAATGAGCAGTTCTTC
v_call: TRBV29-1; d_call: .; j_call: TRBJ1-1; clone_size: .; cdr3_aa: CSVDPYPEAFF; cdr3_nt: TGCAGCGTTGACCCGTATCCTGAAGCTTTCTTT
v_call: TRBV19; d_call: TRBD1; j_call: TRBJ1-2; clone_size: .; cdr3_aa: CASSPWTGDYGYTF; cdr3_nt: TGTGCCAGTAGTCCCTGGACAGGGGACTATGGCTACACCTTC
v_call: TRBV6-1; d_call: .; j_call: TRBJ2-7; clone_size: .; cdr3_aa: CASKILEGTYEQYF; cdr3_nt: TGTGCCAGCAAGATTTTAGAGGGCACCTACGAGCAGTACTTC
v_call: TRBV19; d_call: .; j_call: TRBJ2-3; clone_size: once; cdr3_aa: CASRAIASTDTQYF; cdr3_nt: TGTGCCAGTCGAGCCATCGCTAGCACAGATACGCAGTATTTT
v_call: TRBV4-1; d_call: TRBD2; j_call: TRBJ2-5; clone_size: .; cdr3_aa: CASSPLTSGGEEETQYF; cdr3_nt: TGCGCCAGCAGCCCTCTGACTAGCGGGGGAGAGGAAGAGACCCAGTACTTC
v_call: TRBV5-1; d_call: TRBD2; j_call: TRBJ2-1; clone_size: .; cdr3_aa: CASSPGGGRSSYNEQFF; cdr3_nt: TGCGCCAGCAGCCCCGGGGGGGGCCGTAGCTCCTACAATGAGCAGTTCTTC
v_call: TRBV6-6; d_call: .; j_call: TRBJ2-2; clone_size: .; cdr3_aa: CASVPFGELFF; cdr3_nt: TGTGCCAGCGTCCCTTTCGGGGAGCTGTTTTTT
v_call: TRBV6-5; d_call: .; j_call: TRBJ2-2; clone_size: .; cdr3_aa: CASARGTLNTGELFF; cdr3_nt: TGTGCCAGCGCACGTGGGACACTTAACACCGGGGAGCTGTTTTTT
v_call: TRBV7-2; d_call: .; j_call: TRBJ1-2; clone_size: once; cdr3_aa: CASSQGTANYGYTF; cdr3_nt: TGTGCCAGCAGCCAGGGCACAGCTAACTATGGCTACACCTTC
v_call: TRBV5-8; d_call: .; j_call: TRBJ2-3; clone_size: .; cdr3_aa: CASSLGATPGTDTQYF; cdr3_nt: TGTGCCAGCAGCTTGGGGGCTACCCCTGGCACAGATACGCAGTATTTT
v_call: TRBV5-4; d_call: TRBD1; j_call: TRBJ2-5; clone_size: .; cdr3_aa: CASSEGTEETQYF; cdr3_nt: TGTGCCAGCAGCGAAGGGACAGAAGAGACCCAGTACTTC
v_call: TRBV11-2; d_call: .; j_call: TRBJ1-1; clone_size: .; cdr3_aa: CASSPGSEAFF; cdr3_nt: TGTGCCAGCAGCCCGGGGTCTGAAGCTTTCTTT
v_call: TRBV7-3; d_call: .; j_call: TRBJ1-6; clone_size: .; cdr3_aa: CASSSTGVDSPLHF; cdr3_nt: TGTGCCAGCAGCTCCACCGGGGTCGATTCACCCCTCCACTTT
v_call: TRBV19; d_call: TRBD1; j_call: TRBJ1-1; clone_size: .; cdr3_aa: CASRRDRGIHKVAEAFF; cdr3_nt: TGTGCCAGTAGACGCGACAGGGGGATACATAAGGTCGCTGAAGCTTTCTTT
v_call: TRBV6-6; d_call: TRBD1; j_call: TRBJ2-7; clone_size: .; cdr3_aa: CASRDRALSYEQYF; cdr3_nt: TGTGCCAGCAGAGACAGGGCCCTCTCCTACGAGCAGTACTTC
v_call: TRBV19; d_call: .; j_call: TRBJ1-2; clone_size: once; cdr3_aa: CASSIFQALYGYTF; cdr3_nt: TGTGCCAGTAGTATCTTCCAAGCTCTCTATGGCTACACCTTC
v_call: TRBV6-5; d_call: TRBD1; j_call: TRBJ2-5; clone_size: once; cdr3_aa: CASSYDRGERETQYF; cdr3_nt: TGTGCCAGCAGTTACGACAGGGGGGAGCGAGAGACCCAGTACTTC
v_call: TRBV7-2; d_call: .; j_call: TRBJ2-5; clone_size: .; cdr3_aa: CASSDRGRGETQYF; cdr3_nt: TGTGCCAGCAGCGATCGTGGGCGGGGAGAGACCCAGTACTTC
v_call: TRBV4-1; d_call: TRBD1; j_call: TRBJ1-2; clone_size: .; cdr3_aa: CASSQETGGYGYTF; cdr3_nt: TGCGCCAGCAGCCAAGAAACAGGGGGCTATGGCTACACCTTC
v_call: TRBV5-4; d_call: TRBD1; j_call: TRBJ2-7; clone_size: once; cdr3_aa: CASSSGRDRGYEQYF; cdr3_nt: TGTGCCAGCAGCTCGGGAAGGGACAGAGGGTACGAGCAGTACTTC
v_call: TRBV19; d_call: TRBD1; j_call: TRBJ2-1; clone_size: .; cdr3_aa: CASSIPNYGRGTGDYNEQFF; cdr3_nt: TGTGCCAGTAGTATCCCCAACTATGGTCGCGGGACAGGGGATTACAATGAGCAGTTCTTC
v_call: TRBV6-5; d_call: .; j_call: TRBJ2-1; clone_size: .; cdr3_aa: CASSYSAGNEQFF; cdr3_nt: TGTGCCAGCAGTTACTCCGCGGGCAATGAGCAGTTCTTC
v_call: TRBV4-3; d_call: .; j_call: TRBJ2-3; clone_size: .; cdr3_aa: CASSQDMPGGRDTQYF; cdr3_nt: TGCGCCAGCAGCCAAGATATGCCCGGGGGTAGAGATACGCAGTATTTT
v_call: TRBV4-1; d_call: .; j_call: TRBJ1-5; clone_size: .; cdr3_aa: CASSQDRGQPQHF; cdr3_nt: TGCGCCAGCAGCCAAGATCGGGGACAGCCCCAGCATTTT
v_call: TRBV5-6; d_call: .; j_call: TRBJ2-6; clone_size: .; cdr3_aa: CASSLAGSGANVLTF; cdr3_nt: TGTGCCAGCAGCTTGGCCGGCTCTGGGGCCAACGTCCTGACTTTC
v_call: TRBV4-2; d_call: .; j_call: TRBJ1-1; clone_size: .; cdr3_aa: CASSQDPRGWDTEAFF; cdr3_nt: TGTGCCAGCAGCCAAGACCCACGAGGTTGGGACACTGAAGCTTTCTTT
v_call: TRBV5-1; d_call: TRBD2; j_call: TRBJ2-1; clone_size: .; cdr3_aa: CASSPQRGAPNEQFF; cdr3_nt: TGCGCCAGCAGCCCCCAGCGGGGGGCACCCAATGAGCAGTTCTTC
v_call: TRBV9; d_call: .; j_call: TRBJ1-1; clone_size: .; cdr3_aa: CASSPGAMNTEAFF; cdr3_nt: TGTGCCAGCAGCCCAGGGGCCATGAACACTGAAGCTTTCTTT
v_call: TRBV6-1; d_call: .; j_call: TRBJ1-2; clone_size: .; cdr3_aa: CASSDQGNYGYTF; cdr3_nt: TGTGCCAGCAGTGATCAGGGTAACTATGGCTACACCTTC
v_call: TRBV27; d_call: TRBD1; j_call: TRBJ2-7; clone_size: .; cdr3_aa: CASSPQGAVVYEQYF; cdr3_nt: TGTGCCAGCAGTCCACAGGGGGCGGTTGTTTACGAGCAGTACTTC
v_call: TRBV4-2; d_call: .; j_call: TRBJ2-7; clone_size: .; cdr3_aa: CASSGGYEQYF; cdr3_nt: TGTGCCAGCAGCGGAGGCTACGAGCAGTACTTC
v_call: TRBV5-4; d_call: .; j_call: TRBJ2-5; clone_size: .; cdr3_aa: CASSFWKGLNYKETQYF; cdr3_nt: TGTGCCAGCAGCTTCTGGAAAGGACTCAATTATAAAGAGACCCAGTACTTC
v_call: TRBV7-2; d_call: TRBD1; j_call: TRBJ2-5; clone_size: .; cdr3_aa: CASSSTGGETQYF; cdr3_nt: TGTGCCAGCAGCTCGACAGGGGGTGAGACCCAGTACTTC
v_call: TRBV27; d_call: TRBD2; j_call: TRBJ2-3; clone_size: .; cdr3_aa: CASSLTSIAGTTDTQYF; cdr3_nt: TGTGCCAGCAGTTTGACGTCGATAGCGGGGACAACAGATACGCAGTATTTT
v_call: TRBV7-9; d_call: .; j_call: TRBJ1-1; clone_size: .; cdr3_aa: CASSPDSLLNTEAFF; cdr3_nt: TGTGCCAGCAGCCCCGACAGTTTGCTGAACACTGAAGCTTTCTTT
v_call: TRBV7-6; d_call: .; j_call: TRBJ2-5; clone_size: .; cdr3_aa: CASSLGQLGETQYF; cdr3_nt: TGTGCCAGCAGCTTAGGACAGTTGGGAGAGACCCAGTACTTC
v_call: TRBV12-5; d_call: TRBD1; j_call: TRBJ1-5; clone_size: .; cdr3_aa: CASGSRTGQSNQPQHF; cdr3_nt: TGTGCTAGTGGCTCCAGGACAGGGCAAAGCAATCAGCCCCAGCATTTT
v_call: TRBV27; d_call: .; j_call: TRBJ1-2; clone_size: .; cdr3_aa: CASSLDRLALYGYTF; cdr3_nt: TGTGCCAGCAGTTTAGACAGGCTAGCACTATATGGCTACACCTTC
v_call: TRBV2; d_call: TRBD1; j_call: TRBJ2-7; clone_size: .; cdr3_aa: CASSGTGDYEQYF; cdr3_nt: TGTGCCAGCAGTGGGACAGGGGACTACGAGCAGTACTTC
v_call: TRBV12-5; d_call: TRBD2; j_call: TRBJ2-3; clone_size: .; cdr3_aa: CASGPGLAVFGSGTQYF; cdr3_nt: TGTGCTAGTGGTCCGGGACTAGCGGTATTTGGCTCTGGTACGCAGTATTTT
v_call: TRBV9; d_call: TRBD1; j_call: TRBJ1-6; clone_size: .; cdr3_aa: CASSATGGNSPLHF; cdr3_nt: TGTGCCAGCAGCGCGACAGGGGGCAATTCACCCCTCCACTTT
v_call: TRBV5-5; d_call: .; j_call: TRBJ2-7; clone_size: .; cdr3_aa: CASSLTGDWPYEQYF; cdr3_nt: TGTGCCAGCAGCTTGACAGGGGACTGGCCCTACGAGCAGTACTTC
v_call: TRBV11-2; d_call: TRBD2; j_call: TRBJ2-3; clone_size: .; cdr3_aa: CASSFSGGSRPRTDTQYF; cdr3_nt: TGTGCCAGCAGCTTTAGCGGGGGCTCCCGACCACGCACAGATACGCAGTATTTT
v_call: TRBV27; d_call: TRBD2; j_call: TRBJ2-7; clone_size: .; cdr3_aa: CASKPSGVYEQYF; cdr3_nt: TGTGCCAGCAAGCCTAGCGGGGTCTACGAGCAGTACTTC
v_call: TRBV19; d_call: .; j_call: TRBJ1-2; clone_size: .; cdr3_aa: CATRKSANYGYTF; cdr3_nt: TGTGCGACACGGAAGTCAGCTAACTATGGCTACACCTTC
v_call: TRBV10-3; d_call: TRBD1; j_call: TRBJ2-5; clone_size: .; cdr3_aa: CAISESLLRDRGLSQYF; cdr3_nt: TGTGCCATCAGTGAGTCACTGCTCCGGGACAGGGGATTGTCCCAGTACTTC
v_call: TRBV7-9; d_call: TRBD2; j_call: TRBJ2-3; clone_size: .; cdr3_aa: CASSLGTSGVGTQYF; cdr3_nt: TGTGCCAGCAGCTTGGGTACTAGCGGGGTTGGTACGCAGTATTTT
v_call: TRBV6-5; d_call: .; j_call: TRBJ2-7; clone_size: .; cdr3_aa: CASSYPTFEQYF; cdr3_nt: TGTGCCAGCAGTTACCCCACATTCGAGCAGTACTTC